The 21 T cell receptor beta chains below all came from one sample that was sequenced in a study of blood T cell repertoires in COVID-19 (dated by TCRdb to about 2020). Library method: the immunoSEQ multiplex PCR assay. TCRdb took over this immuneACCESS table, retaining in-frame rearrangements with V and J assigned. Such tables are incomplete; in checked studies, under half of the missing clones stem from an unresolved V gene, and the remainder is unexplained. In all, the sample holds 150,000 to 200,000 clones, and more than 65% of those were seen once. The ten biggest clones cover approximately 2.4% of the sample. Material for sequencing was peripheral blood. The receptors here all came from a human donor with acute or convalescent COVID-19. The donor label of this sample is uncertain.

This chain links TRBV7-2 with TRBJ1-5; TRBD1 matches 8 bases. The CDR3 totals 16 residues. V lost 6 bases, J lost 3 bases, and 10 bases stayed unmatched. Germline-derived CDR1 and CDR2 are SGHTA and FQGNSA. The CDR3 DNA follows: TGTGCCAGCAGTCTAGTGGCAGGGGGCACCAATCAGCCCCAGCATTTT. Protein: CASSLVAGGTNQPQHF.

The chain employs TRBV7-8 and TRBJ2-3; D is undetermined. Germline values: CDR1 SGHVS, CDR2 FQNEAQ. This CDR3 comprises 15 residues. V shed 2 bases and J shed 2 bases, with 11 bases lying between them. This chain's CDR3 is CASSLREANTDTQYF. The DNA for the CDR3 is TGTGCCAGCAGCTTAAGAGAGGCTAACACAGATACGCAGTATTTT.

V and J are TRBV3-1 (or the pseudogene TRBV3-2) and TRBJ2-5; 11 nucleotides line up with TRBD2. This CDR3 spans 15 amino acids. Germline V gene data show CDR1 as LGHDT and CDR2 as YNNKEL (reference sequence). V was pared by 2 bases and J by 4 bases, with 3 bases of the junction left unmatched. CDR3: CASSQSSGGIETQYF. The CDR3 bases are TGTGCCAGCAGCCAATCTAGCGGGGGGATAGAGACCCAGTACTTC.

This clone turned up a few times. V gene TRBV6-1 combines with J gene TRBJ2-5; 8 bases are shared with TRBD2. The CDR3 runs 17 residues. CDR1 and CDR2 (germline): MNHNS, SASEGT. V lost 4 bases, J lost 5 bases, and 15 bases stayed unmatched. The CDR3 DNA is TGTGCCAGCAGTGCCCTTCCCGGTGCGGGGGGCCAGGAGACCCAGTACTTC. Translating it yields CASSALPGAGGQETQYF.

The chain couples TRBV27 to TRBJ1-1; a possible D gene is TRBD1 (5 bases). V was clipped by 6 bases and J by 6 bases, with 14 bases between them. CDR1 is MNHEY, CDR2 SMNVEV, per germline (reference sequence). This CDR3 comprises 13 residues. In nucleotides, the CDR3 is TGTGCCAGCAGACCCATGGGGGGTGCTGAAGCTTTCTTT. This encodes CASRPMGGAEAFF.

The chain has TRBV20-1 and TRBJ2-1; 12 bases agree with TRBD2. Trimming cost V 3 bases and J 4 bases; bases outside gene matches: 13. The CDR3 spans 18 residues. Germline values: CDR1 DFQATT, CDR2 SNEGSKA (reference sequence). The CDR3 protein is CSASSPSGRATKYNEQFF. CDR3 sequence (DNA): TGCAGTGCTAGTTCCCCTAGCGGGAGGGCCACGAAATACAATGAGCAGTTCTTC.

This chain connects TRBV5-4 to TRBJ1-3; 10 bases line up with TRBD1. The ends lost 0 bases at V and 2 bases at J; junction bases unmatched: 2. CDR3 size: 16 residues. Germline CDR1 is SGHNT and CDR2 is YYREEE (reference sequence). Written as DNA, the CDR3 is TGTGCCAGCAGCTTGGGCGGGACAGGGGCTGGAAACACCATATATTTT. Amino acids: CASSLGGTGAGNTIYF. The entire variable domain, with the rest obtained from reference TRBV5-4 and TRBJ1-3, is as follows: ETGVTQSPTHLIKTRGQQVTLRCSSQSGHNTVSWYQQALGQGPQFIFQYYREEENGRGNFPPRFSGLQFPNYSSELNVNALELDDSALYLCASSLGGTGAGNTIYFGEGSWLTVV.

This clone was detected only a few times. The genes are TRBV6-5 and TRBJ1-3; 9 positions match TRBD1. After removal of 7 bases from V and 2 bases from J, the junction contained 3 bases not matched to a gene. The germline CDR1 and CDR2 sequences are MNHEY and SVGAGI. This CDR3 is 14 amino acids long. The CDR3 is CASTGTGTGNTIYF. Written as DNA, the CDR3 is TGTGCCAGCACCGGGACAGGGACTGGAAACACCATATATTTT.

The rearrangement links TRBV6-5 to TRBJ2-7, with 10 bases aligning to TRBD1. The V and J ends lost 6 bases and 4 bases, in that order; junction bases with no gene match: 6. This CDR3 contains 14 residues. The germline CDR1 and CDR2 sequences are MNHEY and SVGAGI. In DNA form, the CDR3 reads TGTGCCAGCAGGAGGACAGGGGGAAAATACGAGCAGTACTTC. Translated: CASRRTGGKYEQYF.

The chain employs TRBV7-3 and TRBJ1-1; maybe TRBD1 (6 bases). Trimming cost V 6 bases and J 0 bases, with 11 bases left between them. The CDR3 consists of 14 residues. Germline CDR1 reads SGHTA; CDR2 reads FQGTGA. CDR3 bases: TGTGCCAGCAGTCCCGGACAGTTGAACACTGAAGCTTTCTTT. This gives the protein CASSPGQLNTEAFF.

V is TRBV5-1 and J is TRBJ2-3; TRBD1 matches at 7 bases. Germline V gene sequence: CDR1 SGHRS, CDR2 YFSETQ. V shed 2 bases, J shed 6 bases, and the junction held 6 bases outside the gene matches. The CDR3 length is 14 residues. As DNA, the CDR3 is TGCGCCAGCAGCTTTACAGGGGTCGGGGATACGCAGTATTTT. Its translation: CASSFTGVGDTQYF.

The chain recombines TRBV19 with TRBJ2-6; TRBD2 is a possible D gene (7 bases). Trimming removed 7 bases from V and 1 base from J, with 11 bases in between. The CDR3 consists of 15 residues. The germline V gene encodes CDR1 LNHDA and CDR2 SQIVND (reference sequence). CDR3 nucleotides: TGTGCCAGTAAAGAGGGGGGGTCTGGGGCCAACGTCCTGACTTTC. This translates into CASKEGGSGANVLTF.

This sequence joins TRBV30 and TRBJ1-3, with a tentative D call TRBD1 (5 bases). The CDR3 has 14 amino acids. CDR1 is GTSNPN, CDR2 SVGIG, per germline (reference sequence). Trimming took 0 bases from V and 6 from J, leaving 12 bases between them. CDR3 bases: TGTGCCTGGAGTGTAGCAGGGCCGATAAACACCATATATTTT. This translates into CAWSVAGPINTIYF.

V and J are TRBV6-5 and TRBJ1-1; D is unclear. The germline V gene has CDR1 MNHEY and CDR2 SVGAGI. V dropped 4 bases and J dropped 0 bases, with 6 bases sitting between them. This CDR3 spans 13 amino acids. Here the CDR3 DNA reads TGTGCCAGCAGTTTTAATATGAACACTGAAGCTTTCTTT. Protein sequence: CASSFNMNTEAFF.

This chain links TRBV2 with TRBJ2-1; 13 positions match TRBD2. Germline V lookup: CDR1 SNHLY, CDR2 FYNNEI. With V trimmed by 6 bases and J by 10 bases, 9 bases remained unmatched. The CDR3 has 15 amino acids. The CDR3 here is CASRAGTSGDREQFF. CDR3 coding DNA: TGTGCCAGCAGGGCGGGGACTAGCGGGGATCGAGAGCAGTTCTTC.

This chain links TRBV6-5 with TRBJ2-2, with D possibly being TRBD1 (5 bases). V was pared by 7 bases and J by 0 bases, with 6 bases between. This CDR3 spans 13 amino acids. The germline V gene has CDR1 MNHEY and CDR2 SVGAGI. DNA of the CDR3: TGTGCCAGCACAGGGACGAACACCGGGGAGCTGTTTTTT. It translates to CASTGTNTGELFF.

There are a few counts of this clone. The rearrangement links TRBV27 to TRBJ1-2; D gene unclear. The V gene lost 3 bases and the J gene lost 0 bases, with 8 bases spanning the gap. Germline lookup yields CDR1 MNHEY and CDR2 SMNVEV (reference sequence). There are 14 residues in the CDR3. The CDR3 sequence: CASSFQAANYGYTF. The CDR3 region has the DNA TGTGCCAGCAGTTTTCAGGCCGCTAACTATGGCTACACCTTC.

Turning to this clone: The identical CDR3 is also encoded by other nucleotide sequences in the sample. The chain has TRBV6-1 and TRBJ1-2, with 12 bases that match TRBD1. Trimming took 1 base from V and 7 from J; bases not matched to a gene: 4. Germline CDR1 reads MNHNS; CDR2 reads SASEGT. CDR3 length: 15 amino acids. The CDR3 nucleotides read TGTGCCAGCAGTGAAGGGGGACAGGGGGCGGTTGGCTACACCTTC. Translating it yields CASSEGGQGAVGYTF.

In its sample, this clone was seen once. For the CDR3, the DNA is TGTGCCACCAGCAGAGATCGAGGGCCTGAGCAGTTCTTC. It yields the protein CATSRDRGPEQFF. The chain links TRBV15 to TRBJ2-1, with a possible D match to TRBD2 (5 bases). V was shortened by 0 bases and J by 9 bases, with 9 bases between the two germline ends. There are 13 residues in the CDR3. Per germline, CDR1 LNHNV and CDR2 YYDKDF (reference sequence).

The chain carries TRBV5-1 and TRBJ2-2; TRBD2 matches 14 bases. J lost 5 bases, V lost 0 bases, and 6 bases had no gene match. Germline V CDR1 and CDR2: SGHRS, YFSETQ. The CDR3 consists of 18 residues. The DNA for the CDR3 is TGCGCCAGCAGCTTGGCCGGGGGACTAGCGGGAGTTACCGGGGAGCTGTTTTTT. Protein: CASSLAGGLAGVTGELFF.

The V gene is TRBV2, the J gene TRBJ2-3; TRBD2 agrees at 12 bases. Germline V gene sequence: CDR1 SNHLY, CDR2 FYNNEI. This CDR3 has 15 amino acids. V lost 5 bases to trimming and J lost 2 bases; unmatched junction nucleotides: 2. The CDR3 DNA is TGTGCCAGCAGTCGACTAGCGGGGGACACAGATACGCAGTATTTT. Protein: CASSRLAGDTDTQYF. The complete variable domain, with remaining parts taken from reference TRBV2 and TRBJ2-3, reads EPEVTQTPSHQVTQMGQEVILRCVPISNHLYFYWYRQILGQKVEFLVSFYNNEISEKSEIFDDQFSVERPDGSNFTLKIRSTKLEDSAMYFCASSRLAGDTDTQYFGPGTRLTVL.